This T cell receptor (beta chain) was sequenced during a study of T cell changes during pregnancy in multiple sclerosis. CDR1 and CDR2 (germline): LGHNA, YSLEER. The CDR3 spans 15 residues. V shed 0 bases, J shed 5 bases, and the junction held 3 bases outside the gene matches. Assay used: immunoSEQ multiplex PCR; TCRdb lists only in-frame clones, some missing. The table includes about 70,000 clones, 85% to 95% detected once. This specimen consisted of peripheral blood, obtained before pregnancy. V is TRBV4-3 and J is TRBJ2-1; TRBD2 agrees at 8 bases. The source is a female donor with multiple sclerosis, enrolled in a pregnancy study. CDR3 in amino acids: CASSQEGTRHNEQFF. For the CDR3, the DNA is TGCGCCAGCAGCCAAGAAGGGACTAGGCACAATGAGCAGTTCTTC.